This T cell receptor (beta chain) came from a study of shared clonotypes between healthy human individuals. Study in general: Per-donor plates numbered three CD4 naive, three CD4 memory, two CD8 naive and one CD8 memory. Findings and caveats of the study: Naive subsets generally had larger estimated richness than memory subsets. It was observed that around 5% of naive CD4 clonotypes were shared across a handful of donors.

This clone has only one observation. Antigen unknown. This table comes from immunoSEQ multiplex PCR, and its TCRdb copy is limited to in-frame clones, with some not included. The repertoire holds some 2,500,000 clones, with 90% to 95% as singletons. Looked up from germline, CDR1 is LNHDA and CDR2 is SQIVND (reference sequence). V lost 1 base to trimming and J lost 2 bases, with 8 bases between them. CDR3 size: 14 residues. This chain links TRBV19 with TRBJ2-5; D is undetermined. The receptor's source is a man between 18 and 35 years old in good health. Some clones in this sample may be carry-over from other donors' samples. Sequencing was carried out using naive CD4+ T cells from PBMCs. Subset denoted: CD45RA+ positively selected. CDR3 bases: TGTGCCAGTAGTATAGTGTCCAGTCAAGAGACCCAGTACTTC. Translating gives CASSIVSSQETQYF.